This TCR beta chain was sequenced in a study of human T cells and chemical hapten exposure. The wider study: Mainly, slight library volume differences in the pool made TCR yields vary. Study outcomes and limitations: PT1 expanded TCR counts correlated positively with patch test score.

TCRdb re-derived calls from the RACE reads in MiXCR, one entry per CDR3 protein. The sample consists of 60,000 to 65,000 distinct CDR3 sequences, approximately 10% of them appearing once. CDR3 length: 15 residues. Deletions cut 0 bases from V and 7 bases from J, with 15 bases between. Germline V gene sequence: CDR1 MNHEY, CDR2 SVGAGI. Time point defined: patch test 3, about 24 weeks after DPC sensitization. Treatment denoted: therapeutic diphenylcyclopropenone sensitization with weekly scalp DPC. This clonotype was observed at least ten times. No antigen is known for it. The rearrangement joins TRBV6-5 to TRBJ1-1; tentative D call: TRBD1 (5 bases). This TCR derives from a woman aged 30 to 39 with alopecia areata. Some clones in this sample may be carry-over from other donors' samples. The sequences come from whole blood, collected in connection with sensitization to the hapten diphenylcyclopropenone (DPC). CDR3 residues: CASSYSGPVDGEAFF. In DNA, the CDR3 is TGTGCCAGCAGTTACTCGGGGCCGGTCGACGGTGAAGCTTTCTTT.